One sample yielded the 28 T cell receptor beta chains listed below, sequenced in a study of CD8+ T cells in alopecia areata. The treatment here: oral pan-JAK inhibitor, 5-10 mg twice daily. After isolation, RNA underwent reverse transcription to generate cDNA as the sequencing template. Profiled with immunoSEQ multiplex PCR; TCRdb holds only in-frame clones, not every one. This sample has about 110,000 clones, with roughly three fifths found just once. Specimen: CD8+ T cells sorted from blood, collected at week 24, from a patient treated with tofacitinib. The receptors were sampled from a human donor with alopecia areata.

The V and J genes are TRBV4-1 and TRBJ2-1, with TRBD2 identical over 8 bases. J lost 9 bases, V lost 5 bases, and 9 bases had no gene match. This CDR3 comprises 14 residues. In germline, CDR1 is MGHRA, CDR2 YSYEKL. The CDR3 here is CASSKELAAVEQFF. The CDR3 DNA is TGCGCCAGCAGCAAGGAACTAGCGGCGGTTGAGCAGTTCTTC.

Only one count was recorded for this clone. The chain links TRBV29-1 to TRBJ2-7; TRBD2 matches 9 bases. CDR1 and CDR2 from the germline V gene are SQVTM and ANQGSEA. V was pared by 4 bases and J by 0 bases, with 10 bases of the junction left unmatched. The CDR3 is 16 residues long. CDR3 region: CSVGGLDSGSSYEQYF. The CDR3 DNA is TGCAGCGTTGGGGGGCTTGATAGCGGGAGCTCCTACGAGCAGTACTTC.

The chain uses TRBV5-1 and TRBJ1-1; D remains unclear. The CDR3 runs 14 residues. Germline V gene data show CDR1 as SGHRS and CDR2 as YFSETQ. V was cut by 0 bases and J by 1 base, with 7 bases left in between. The CDR3 loop is CASSLDGRNTEAFF. In DNA, the CDR3 is TGCGCCAGCAGCTTGGACGGGAGGAACACTGAAGCTTTCTTT.

The chain has TRBV11-2 and TRBJ2-6; D is unresolved. This CDR3 spans 17 amino acids. CDR1 and CDR2 (germline): SGHAT, FQNNGV. With 1 base removed from V and 0 bases from J, the gap between germline ends came to 10 bases. CDR3 coding DNA: TGTGCCAGCAGCTTAGGCTTGGCACTCTCTGGGGCCAACGTCCTGACTTTC. Its translation is CASSLGLALSGANVLTF.

The chain is built from TRBV27 and TRBJ1-1; 7 positions agree with TRBD1. The germline V gene encodes CDR1 MNHEY and CDR2 SMNVEV (reference sequence). This CDR3 spans 17 amino acids. V trimming: 0 bases; J trimming: 4 bases; junction bases outside the gene matches: 11. CDR3 in DNA: TGTGCCAGCAGTTTATCGGCCCCACAGGGGCGGAGCACTGAAGCTTTCTTT. Translation: CASSLSAPQGRSTEAFF.

The chain links TRBV4-1 to TRBJ1-4, with D maybe TRBD1 (5 bases). Germline assignment: CDR1 MGHRA and CDR2 YSYEKL. The CDR3 is 14 residues long. Trimming left V 1 base short and J 7 bases short, with 10 bases between. Written as DNA, the CDR3 is TGCGCCAGCAGCCAAGTGGGTGGGGGTGAAAAACTGTTTTTT. Residues: CASSQVGGGEKLFF.

The chain couples TRBV7-9 to TRBJ1-2, with D maybe TRBD1 (5 bases). CDR1 SEHNR and CDR2 FQNEAQ come from the germline V gene (reference sequence). Trimming took off 10 bases at V and 3 bases at J, with 15 bases between the two ends. The CDR3 is 13 amino acids. The CDR3: CATPPGPDYGYTF. CDR3 DNA: TGTGCCACCCCTCCGGGGCCTGACTATGGCTACACCTTC.

In this sample, this clone turned up a few times. The chain uses TRBV2 and TRBJ2-3; no reliable D call. V shed 8 bases and J shed 0 bases, with 12 bases lying between them. The CDR3 loop spans 14 amino acids. Germline V lookup: CDR1 SNHLY, CDR2 FYNNEI. The CDR3 protein is CASDGPSSTDTQYF. In DNA form, the CDR3 reads TGTGCCAGCGATGGACCGTCTAGCACAGATACGCAGTATTTT.

In this sample, this clone turned up once. This sequence joins TRBV7-9 and TRBJ1-1, with 7 bases fitting TRBD1. CDR3 length: 14 residues. Germline V CDR1 and CDR2: SEHNR, FQNEAQ (reference sequence). Germline trimming cut 5 bases from V and 4 bases from J; bases unmatched to any gene: 7. The CDR3 sequence: CASSPLDRATEAFF. The CDR3 coding sequence is TGTGCCAGCAGCCCCCTAGACAGGGCCACTGAAGCTTTCTTT.

V gene TRBV6-5 combines with J gene TRBJ1-2; TRBD1 might be the D (5 bases). Germline-derived CDR1 and CDR2 are MNHEY and SVGAGI. Trimming took 8 bases from V and 8 from J, leaving 18 bases between them. CDR3 length: 13 residues. CDR3 nucleotides: TGTGCCAGCTCCCTACTAACCGGGGACGGCTACACCTTC. Residues: CASSLLTGDGYTF.

The chain employs TRBV9 and TRBJ2-1; 10 bases line up with TRBD2. After removal of 0 bases from V and 4 bases from J, the junction contained 4 bases not matched to a gene. The CDR3 contains 16 residues. Germline lookup yields CDR1 SGDLS and CDR2 YYNGEE. The CDR3 reads CASSVASGGDYNEQFF. CDR3 nucleotides: TGTGCCAGCAGCGTAGCTAGCGGGGGTGATTACAATGAGCAGTTCTTC.

The J gene is TRBJ1-1, the V gene TRBV2; weak D call: TRBD1 (6 bases). Germline V gene lookup returns CDR1 SNHLY and CDR2 FYNNEI. This CDR3 contains 14 residues. Trimming took off 11 bases at V and 6 bases at J, with 22 bases between the two ends. CDR3 bases: TGTGCCTCAGCAATCAGGGGAGTTATGGCTGAAGCTTTCTTT. This translates into CASAIRGVMAEAFF.

This clone was seen a single time. The gene calls are TRBV6-4 and TRBJ2-2, with D possibly matching TRBD1 (5 bases). V was cut by 6 bases and J by 4 bases, with 15 bases left in between. The CDR3 extends over 15 amino acids. Germline assignment: CDR1 MRHNA and CDR2 SNTAGT. DNA for the CDR3: TGTGCCAGCAGCCTCACTCCAGGGCCCACCGGGGAGCTGTTTTTT. Amino acids: CASSLTPGPTGELFF.

The rearrangement uses TRBV29-1 and TRBJ2-5; no reliable D call. The CDR3 consists of 10 residues. Germline CDR1 SQVTM, CDR2 ANQGSEA. The ends were cut back, 3 bases at V and 5 bases at J, with 4 bases in the middle. CDR3 DNA: TGCAGCGTTGATCCGGAGACCCAGTACTTC. Its translation is CSVDPETQYF.

The table lists this clone with a few counts. The chain links TRBV2 to TRBJ2-2; 7 bases map to TRBD1. Germline V gene sequence: CDR1 SNHLY, CDR2 FYNNEI. CDR3 length equals 15 residues. V lost 0 bases, J lost 6 bases, and 4 bases stayed unmatched. CDR3 nucleotides: TGTGCCAGCAGTGAAGCGACTACAGGGGCCGGGGAGCTGTTTTTT. Its translation is CASSEATTGAGELFF. Variable domain in full (rest from reference TRBV2 and TRBJ2-2): EPEVTQTPSHQVTQMGQEVILRCVPISNHLYFYWYRQILGQKVEFLVSFYNNEISEKSEIFDDQFSVERPDGSNFTLKIRSTKLEDSAMYFCASSEATTGAGELFFGEGSRLTVL.

This clone has more than one count but fewer than ten. This sequence joins TRBV5-6 and TRBJ2-5; the D gene is possibly TRBD1 (5 bases). The ends were cut back, 3 bases at V and 3 bases at J, with 9 bases in the middle. The CDR3 has 13 amino acids. Germline CDR1 and CDR2: SGHDT and YYEEEE. CDR3 region: CASSSQGEETQYF. DNA of the CDR3: TGTGCCAGCAGCTCCCAGGGTGAAGAGACCCAGTACTTC.

The J gene is TRBJ2-1, the V gene TRBV7-2; perhaps TRBD1 as D (6 bases). The CDR3 runs 11 residues. V lost 5 bases to trimming and J lost 15 bases, with 14 bases between them. Per the germline V gene, CDR1 is SGHTA and CDR2 is FQGNSA. The CDR3 nucleotides read TGTGCCAGCAGCGCGCAGGGGAGTCTGTTCTTC. This sequence encodes CASSAQGSLFF.

This clone showed up just a few times. The CDR3 reads CASSLSPDRKDGYTF. CDR3 DNA: TGTGCCAGCAGCTTATCCCCGGACAGAAAAGATGGCTACACCTTC. The chain joins TRBV11-2 to TRBJ1-2; maybe TRBD1 (6 bases). CDR1 is SGHAT, CDR2 FQNNGV, per germline. Trimming removed 2 bases from V and 6 bases from J, with 16 bases in between. The CDR3 is 15 residues long.

The rearrangement joins TRBV4-2 to TRBJ1-1; D is unclear. This CDR3 has 12 residues. The germline gives CDR1 LGHNA, CDR2 YNFKEQ. With 6 bases removed from V and 1 base from J, the gap between germline ends came to 6 bases. CDR3 coding DNA: TGTGCCAGCAGAGGCAAGAACACTGAAGCTTTCTTT. Its protein is CASRGKNTEAFF.

The sample holds a few counts of this clone. DNA of the CDR3: TGCAGCGCCAGACTTATCGAGGGGGCTTTCTTT. This sequence encodes CSARLIEGAFF. V usage is TRBV29-1 and J usage is TRBJ1-1, with D possibly being TRBD1 (5 bases). The V end was cut by 7 bases, the J end by 11 bases, with 17 bases between. This CDR3 region has 11 residues. Germline V CDR1 and CDR2: SQVTM, ANQGSEA.

This chain uses TRBV5-6 with TRBJ2-2; maybe TRBD2 (6 bases). The CDR3 runs 15 residues. V was pared by 0 bases and J by 9 bases, with 15 bases between. CDR1 and CDR2 (germline): SGHDT, YYEEEE. The CDR3 nucleotides read TGTGCCAGCAGCTTGGCGGGACGGGGGAGTCGGGAGCTGTTTTTT. This gives the protein CASSLAGRGSRELFF. Together with reference TRBV5-6 and TRBJ2-2, the CDR3 gives the full variable domain: DAGVTQSPTHLIKTRGQQVTLRCSPKSGHDTVSWYQQALGQGPQFIFQYYEEEERQRGNFPDRFSGHQFPNYSSELNVNALLLGDSALYLCASSLAGRGSRELFFGEGSRLTVL.

The genes are TRBV30 and TRBJ2-2, with no clear D. V gave up 8 bases and J gave up 5 bases, with 12 bases separating them. This CDR3 region has 12 residues. Germline values: CDR1 GTSNPN, CDR2 SVGIG (reference sequence). CDR3 residues: CARGRLTGELFF. The CDR3 DNA reads TGTGCCCGAGGACGGCTAACCGGGGAGCTGTTTTTT.

The chain has TRBV5-4 and TRBJ2-7, with no clear D. Trimming took 0 bases from V and 3 from J, leaving 7 bases between them. CDR1 and CDR2 (germline): SGHNT, YYREEE (reference sequence). CDR3 length: 13 residues. CDR3 in amino acids: CASSLGGLYEQYF. The CDR3 DNA reads as TGTGCCAGCAGCTTGGGTGGGCTCTACGAGCAGTACTTC.

This clone appeared a few times. V gene TRBV14 combines with J gene TRBJ2-2; D gene unclear. V was shortened by 0 bases and J by 5 bases, with 10 bases between the two germline ends. Germline V gene sequence: CDR1 SGHDN, CDR2 FVKESK. There are 15 residues in the CDR3. CDR3 sequence (DNA): TGTGCCAGCAGCCAAGATATCGGTTTTACCGGGGAGCTGTTTTTT. Amino acids: CASSQDIGFTGELFF.

Details on this clone: The sample carries other DNA sequences with the same CDR3. The rearrangement links TRBV11-2 to TRBJ2-7; D remains ambiguous. Germline loops: CDR1 SGHAT, CDR2 FQNNGV. This CDR3 is 13 amino acids long. V lost 3 bases, J lost 4 bases, and 10 bases lay in between. CDR3 DNA sequence: TGTGCCAGCAGCTTGAGCTCGGATTACGAGCAGTACTTC. Translating it yields CASSLSSDYEQYF.

In its sample, this clone was seen a few times. The V and J genes are TRBV5-1 and TRBJ2-7; D is ambiguous. The germline V gene encodes CDR1 SGHRS and CDR2 YFSETQ. Trimming left V 4 bases short and J 2 bases short, with 10 bases between. The CDR3 is 13 amino acids. CDR3 residues: CASSDGQAYEQYF. DNA for the CDR3: TGCGCCAGCAGCGATGGTCAGGCCTACGAGCAGTACTTC.

This clone has just a few counts. V is TRBV5-4 and J is TRBJ2-5; 7 bases line up with TRBD1. This CDR3 is built from 14 residues. Germline-derived CDR1 and CDR2 are SGHNT and YYREEE (reference sequence). Trimming removed 2 bases from V and 2 bases from J; junction bases left unmatched: 3. This chain's CDR3 is CASSFDRAQETQYF. DNA of the CDR3: TGTGCCAGCAGCTTCGACAGGGCTCAAGAGACCCAGTACTTC.

The rearrangement uses TRBV4-1 and TRBJ1-1; no reliable D call. The CDR3 consists of 15 residues. V was trimmed by 1 base and J by 1 base, leaving 10 bases between them. Looked up from germline, CDR1 is MGHRA and CDR2 is YSYEKL. CDR3 region: CASSQGVVGNTEAFF. The DNA for the CDR3 is TGCGCCAGCAGCCAAGGAGTGGTAGGGAACACTGAAGCTTTCTTT.